This T cell receptor (beta chain) was captured by sequencing in a study of T cell changes during pregnancy in multiple sclerosis. Measured with immunoSEQ multiplex PCR; TCRdb has only the in-frame clones, and not every one. This table has about 47,000 clones, around 91% appearing once. This clone was found once. Looked up from germline, CDR1 is MGHRA and CDR2 is YSYEKL. The CDR3 sequence is 14 residues long. V gave up 2 bases and J gave up 4 bases, with 8 bases separating them. This TCR came from a female donor with multiple sclerosis, enrolled in a pregnancy study. V and J are TRBV4-1 and TRBJ1-4, with D uncertain. The specimen was CD8+ T cells from peripheral blood mononuclear cells, collected in the second trimester of pregnancy. CDR3 amino acids: CASSQRGGNEKLFF. CDR3 DNA: TGCGCCAGCAGCCAAAGAGGCGGTAATGAAAAACTGTTTTTT.